The rows below give T cell receptor beta chains drawn from one sample of a study of OX40 agonist ivuxolimab in advanced cancers. Sequenced by immunoSEQ multiplex PCR; TCRdb stores in-frame clones only, minus some. The table includes about 79,000 clones, approximately 90% detected once. The starting material was CD4+ or CD8+ T cells sorted from blood, obtained in a trial of the OX40 agonist ivuxolimab. These TCRs come from an adult with an advanced solid tumor such as melanoma, head and neck, liver or kidney cancer. The CDR3 runs from the conserved cysteine through the conserved F or W. The D gene is left open where the match is weak. Clone size is stated in some rows and not others, as once, few, many or a class when expanded.

TRBD1 | once | TRBJ2-7 | TRBV5-4 | TGTGCCAGCAGCTTGGCCAGGGGGCGCCACGAGCAGTACTTC | CASSLARGRHEQYF
- | - | TRBJ2-4 | TRBV28 | TGTGCCAGCAGTTTAGCGACAGGCGCCAAAAACATTCAGTACTTC | CASSLATGAKNIQYF
- | - | TRBJ2-6 | TRBV7-9 | TGTGCCAGCAGCTCCAGCGGAAATAGACTAAGCTCTGGGGCCAACGTCCTGACTTTC | CASSSSGNRLSSGANVLTF
- | few | TRBJ1-1 | TRBV29-1 | TGCAGCGTCGTTCGGACAGCGAACACTGAAGCTTTCTTT | CSVVRTANTEAFF
TRBD2 | - | TRBJ2-3 | TRBV16 | TGTGCCAGCAGCCAAGGCCTAGCGGCAGATACGCAGTATTTT | CASSQGLAADTQYF
TRBD1 | - | TRBJ2-5 | TRBV6-5 | TGTGCCAGCAGTTACTCGTATGGGACAGGGCAAGAGACCCAGTACTTC | CASSYSYGTGQETQYF
TRBD2 | few | TRBJ2-1 | TRBV5-1 | TGCGCCAGCAGCCAGTCAAGCGGGGTGGGTGAGCAGTTCTTC | CASSQSSGVGEQFF
- | - | TRBJ2-7 | TRBV4-3 | TGCGCCAGCAGCTATGGGACTGGAACCTACGAGCAGTACTTC | CASSYGTGTYEQYF
- | - | TRBJ2-5 | TRBV7-6 | TGTGCCAGCAGCTTATATAGTCGCTCCCAGGAGACCCAGTACTTC | CASSLYSRSQETQYF
TRBD1 | few | TRBJ2-5 | TRBV5-1 | TGCGCCAGCAGCCAGGGACAGGGAGTAGAGACCCAGTACTTC | CASSQGQGVETQYF
TRBD2 | - | TRBJ2-1 | TRBV19 | TGTGCCAGTAGTAGGGCCGGGACTAGCGGGAGGGGATCCTACAATGAGCAGTTCTTC | CASSRAGTSGRGSYNEQFF
TRBD1 | - | TRBJ1-1 | TRBV7-2 | TGTGCCAGCAGCCTCCGGGACAGGGCCACTGAAGCTTTCTTT | CASSLRDRATEAFF
- | few | TRBJ2-2 | TRBV5-1 | TGCGCCAGCAGCTTGGTAGTAGACACGGGCACCGGGGAGCTGTTTTTT | CASSLVVDTGTGELFF
- | - | TRBJ2-6 | TRBV6-5 | TGTGCCAGCAGTTACGGACGGACCTCTGGGGCCAACGTCCTGACTTTC | CASSYGRTSGANVLTF
TRBD2 | - | TRBJ2-7 | TRBV6-5 | TGTGCCAGCAGCAGTGCTAGCGGGAGAATCGACGAGCAGTACTTC | CASSSASGRIDEQYF
TRBD1 | - | TRBJ2-5 | TRBV19 | TGTGCCAGTAACAGGGGCTCAAAAGAGACCCAGTACTTC | CASNRGSKETQYF
TRBD2 | - | TRBJ2-3 | TRBV7-2 | TGTGCCAGCAGCCAGCGGGGCCCGGGCACAGATACGCAGTATTTT | CASSQRGPGTDTQYF
- | - | TRBJ2-5 | TRBV4-1 | TGCGCCAGCAGCCAAAATATCGCGGTCAAAGAGACCCAGTACTTC | CASSQNIAVKETQYF
- | - | TRBJ1-4 | TRBV30 | TGTGCCTGGAGTGTAGCGCCTATGGGGGAAAAACTGTTTTTT | CAWSVAPMGEKLFF
TRBD1 | - | TRBJ1-2 | TRBV29-1 | TGCAGCGTCCAACAGGGGCCGGGCGGCTACACCTTC | CSVQQGPGGYTF
- | - | TRBJ1-2 | TRBV4-1 | TGCGCCAGCAGCGAGGCGACAAAAAAAGGCTACACCTTC | CASSEATKKGYTF
TRBD2 | - | TRBJ2-7 | TRBV11-2 | TGTGCCAGCAGCTACGGACTAGCGGGATACGAGCAGTACTTC | CASSYGLAGYEQYF
TRBD1 | - | TRBJ2-3 | TRBV19 | TGTGCCAGTAGTATGCTGACAGGGGCCGGAACAGATACGCAGTATTTT | CASSMLTGAGTDTQYF
TRBD2 | - | TRBJ2-2 | TRBV5-1 | TGCGCCAGCAGCTTGGGGTGGATAGCGGGATCCGGGGAGCTGTTTTTT | CASSLGWIAGSGELFF
- | - | TRBJ2-7 | TRBV7-8 | TGTGCCACCTCTTCCGGGACAAATAACGAGCAGTACTTC | CATSSGTNNEQYF
- | - | TRBJ2-6 | TRBV15 | TGTGCCACCAGCAGCGGCCTCTCTGGGGCCAACGTCCTGACTTTC | CATSSGLSGANVLTF
- | - | TRBJ1-2 | TRBV25-1 | TGTGCCAGCAGTGTACAGGCCCAAGGCTACACCTTC | CASSVQAQGYTF
- | - | TRBJ1-1 | TRBV2 | TGTGCCAGCAGTCCGACAGGATCGAACACTGAAGCTTTCTTT | CASSPTGSNTEAFF
- | - | TRBJ1-1 | TRBV5-1 | TGCGCCAGCAGCTTTTCCGGAGATGAAGCTTTCTTT | CASSFSGDEAFF
- | - | TRBJ2-7 | TRBV7-9 | TGTGCCAGCAGCTTAGGTCCGGGGACCTACGAGCAGTACTTC | CASSLGPGTYEQYF
TRBD1 | - | TRBJ2-7 | TRBV18 | TGTGCCAGCTCGCCCCCGGGACAGGGCCCCTCCTACGAGCAGTACTTC | CASSPPGQGPSYEQYF
TRBD2 | - | TRBJ2-1 | TRBV18 | TGTGCCAGCTCACCAGGGCGGGAGATTCATAATGAGCAGTTCTTC | CASSPGREIHNEQFF
TRBD1 | - | TRBJ2-5 | TRBV6-6 | TGTGCCAGCAGTCTGGGACAGGGGATAGAGACCCAGTACTTC | CASSLGQGIETQYF
TRBD2 | - | TRBJ2-1 | TRBV10-3 | TGTGCCATCAGTGATGCGACTAGCGGGAATTACAATGAGCAGTTCTTC | CAISDATSGNYNEQFF
- | - | TRBJ1-4 | TRBV19 | TGTGCCAGTACGTTCGATTGGGGGGCTGAAAAACTGTTTTTT | CASTFDWGAEKLFF
- | - | TRBJ1-1 | TRBV19 | TGTGCCAGTAGTATCCATAGCGGGAACACTGAAGCTTTCTTT | CASSIHSGNTEAFF
TRBD1 | - | TRBJ1-4 | TRBV28 | TGTGCCAGCAGCCCTTGGGGACAGGGAGATAATGAAAAACTGTTTTTT | CASSPWGQGDNEKLFF
TRBD1 | once | TRBJ1-2 | TRBV29-1 | TGCAGCGTGGGACAGAACTATGGCTACACCTTC | CSVGQNYGYTF
- | - | TRBJ2-7 | TRBV7-2 | TGTGCCAGCAGAATGGCTACAGGGATCGAGCAGTACTTC | CASRMATGIEQYF
- | - | TRBJ2-7 | TRBV2 | TGTGCCAGCAGAGTCCTAACAGGTGGCGAGCAGTACTTC | CASRVLTGGEQYF
- | few | TRBJ1-1 | TRBV6-6 | TGTGCCAGCAGTCGCGGGGCAAACACTGAAGCTTTCTTT | CASSRGANTEAFF
- | - | TRBJ2-5 | TRBV15 | TGTGCCACAGCACCTATACAGGTCCAAGAGACCCAGTACTTC | CATAPIQVQETQYF
- | - | TRBJ2-1 | TRBV25-1 | TGTGCCAGCAGTGGCGGGACACCCTACAATGAGCAGTTCTTC | CASSGGTPYNEQFF
- | - | TRBJ1-2 | TRBV6-5 | TGTGCCAGCAGTTACTCGTCGGGAGCTAACTATGGCTACACCTTC | CASSYSSGANYGYTF
- | - | TRBJ2-3 | TRBV30 | TGTGCCTGGAGTCCCAGTGAGGATACGCAGTATTTT | CAWSPSEDTQYF
- | - | TRBJ2-3 | TRBV6-1 | TGTGCCAGCAGTGTCTCTCAGGCCCCTACAGATACGCAGTATTTT | CASSVSQAPTDTQYF
TRBD1 | - | TRBJ2-1 | TRBV5-1 | TGCGCCAGCAGCTTCGAATTATCAGGGGGCGGAGAGCAGTTCTTC | CASSFELSGGGEQFF
- | - | TRBJ2-7 | TRBV6-1 | TGTGCCAGCAGTAAAATGGACTACGAGCAGTACTTC | CASSKMDYEQYF
- | - | TRBJ2-7 | TRBV7-9 | TGTGCCAGCAGCCCCGACGTGGAGGGGCAGTACTTC | CASSPDVEGQYF
TRBD2 | - | TRBJ2-1 | TRBV4-1 | TGCGCCAGCAGCCAAATCCTAGCGGGGAGCTCCTACAATGAGCAGTTCTTC | CASSQILAGSSYNEQFF
- | once | TRBJ1-1 | TRBV27 | TGTGCCAGCAGTTTAGAGGGGTCTGAAGCTTTCTTT | CASSLEGSEAFF
- | - | TRBJ2-3 | TRBV11-2 | TGTGCCAGCAGCTCGGACATAACAGATACGCAGTATTTT | CASSSDITDTQYF
TRBD1 | - | TRBJ1-4 | TRBV29-1 | TGCAGCGTTGAAATGGGACAGGGGAGTGAAAAACTGTTTTTT | CSVEMGQGSEKLFF
TRBD2 | - | TRBJ2-6 | TRBV7-2 | TGTGCCAGCAGCCCCGGGACTAGCGGGTTAGGTGGGGCCAACGTCCTGACTTTC | CASSPGTSGLGGANVLTF